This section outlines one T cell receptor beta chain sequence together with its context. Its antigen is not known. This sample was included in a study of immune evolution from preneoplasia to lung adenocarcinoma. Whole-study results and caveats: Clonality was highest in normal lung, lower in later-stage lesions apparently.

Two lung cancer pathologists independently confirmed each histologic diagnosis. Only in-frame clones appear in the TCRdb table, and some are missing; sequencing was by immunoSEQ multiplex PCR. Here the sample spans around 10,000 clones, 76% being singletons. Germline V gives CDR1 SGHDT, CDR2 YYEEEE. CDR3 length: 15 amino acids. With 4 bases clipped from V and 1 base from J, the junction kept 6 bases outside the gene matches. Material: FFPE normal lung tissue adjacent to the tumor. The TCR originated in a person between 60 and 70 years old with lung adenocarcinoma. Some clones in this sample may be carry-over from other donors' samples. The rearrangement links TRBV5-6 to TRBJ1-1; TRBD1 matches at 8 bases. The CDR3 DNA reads TGTGCCAGCAGCCCGCGAGGACAGGGGAACACTGAAGCTTTCTTT. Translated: CASSPRGQGNTEAFF.